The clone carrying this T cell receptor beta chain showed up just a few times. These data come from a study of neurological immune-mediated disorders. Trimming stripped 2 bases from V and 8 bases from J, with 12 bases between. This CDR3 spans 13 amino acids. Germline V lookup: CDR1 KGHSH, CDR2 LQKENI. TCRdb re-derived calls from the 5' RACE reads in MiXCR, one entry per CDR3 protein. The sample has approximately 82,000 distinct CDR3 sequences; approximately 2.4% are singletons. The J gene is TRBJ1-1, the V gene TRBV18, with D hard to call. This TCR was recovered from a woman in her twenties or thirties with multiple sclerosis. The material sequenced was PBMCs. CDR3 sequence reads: CASSPTIREEAFF. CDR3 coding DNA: TGTGCCAGCTCACCAACCATCCGGGAAGAAGCTTTCTTT.